Below are 24 T cell receptor beta chains sequenced from a single sample in a study of OX40 agonist ivuxolimab in advanced cancers. Library prep was done by the immunoSEQ multiplex PCR assay. TCRdb carries this immuneACCESS record with in-frame sequences only. Its versions omit some clonotypes, under half of them owing to an unresolved V gene in the studies checked, with the rest unexplained. The sample table contains about 35,000 clones; only one count was recorded for 80% to 95% of them. The ten largest make up about 20% of the sample. Source: CD4+ or CD8+ T cells sorted from blood, taken in a trial of the OX40 agonist ivuxolimab. The receptors shown here come from an adult with an advanced solid tumor such as melanoma, head and neck, liver or kidney cancer.

The V and J genes are TRBV11-2 and TRBJ1-4; D gene unclear. CDR1 and CDR2 (germline): SGHAT, FQNNGV. The V and J ends lost 4 bases and 15 bases respectively, with 15 bases between them. The CDR3 sequence is 12 residues long. CDR3 amino acids: CASSSLGPWVFF. CDR3 sequence (DNA): TGTGCCAGCAGCTCACTCGGACCCTGGGTGTTTTTT.

The chain uses TRBV28 and TRBJ1-5; D not certain. Germline loops: CDR1 MDHEN, CDR2 SYDVKM. V was pared by 8 bases and J by 3 bases, with 11 bases between. The CDR3 is 13 amino acids. This chain's CDR3 is CASGWENNQPQHF. CDR3 in DNA: TGTGCCAGCGGCTGGGAAAACAATCAGCCCCAGCATTTT.

This chain links TRBV6-6 with TRBJ2-7; 11 positions match TRBD1. V trimming: 5 bases; J trimming: 5 bases; junction bases outside the gene matches: 11. CDR3 length: 16 residues. The germline V gene encodes CDR1 MNHNY and CDR2 SVGAGI (reference sequence). The CDR3 nucleotides are TGTGCCAGCAGTCCCTCTTTGGACAGGGGGCAAAACGAGCAGTACTTC. Translating gives CASSPSLDRGQNEQYF.

V gene TRBV27 combines with J gene TRBJ1-2; D ambiguous. Germline V gene lookup returns CDR1 MNHEY and CDR2 SMNVEV (reference sequence). The germline V and J ends were trimmed by 3 bases and 2 bases, with 7 bases remaining between them. The CDR3 spans 13 residues. The CDR3 loop is CASSFRRNYGYTF. DNA for the CDR3: TGTGCCAGCAGTTTCCGACGGAACTATGGCTACACCTTC.

The chain employs TRBV19 and TRBJ1-5; the match to TRBD1 covers 9 bases. This CDR3 is built from 15 residues. Per the germline V gene, CDR1 is LNHDA and CDR2 is SQIVND (reference sequence). V trimming: 7 bases; J trimming: 4 bases; junction bases outside the gene matches: 8. The CDR3 loop is CASTRGQGLNQPQHF. The CDR3 DNA is TGTGCCAGTACCCGGGGACAGGGCCTAAATCAGCCCCAGCATTTT. The full variable domain, completed using reference TRBV19 and TRBJ1-5, is DGGITQSPKYLFRKEGQNVTLSCEQNLNHDAMYWYRQDPGQGLRLIYYSQIVNDFQKGDIAEGYSVSREKKESFPLTVTSAQKNPTAFYLCASTRGQGLNQPQHFGDGTRLSIL.

The CDR3: CASSLGSGTENSWNTGELFF. In DNA form, the CDR3 reads TGTGCCAGCAGTTTAGGTTCCGGGACAGAGAATAGCTGGAACACCGGGGAGCTGTTTTTT. V and J are TRBV28 and TRBJ2-2, with 7 positions matching TRBD1. Trimming removed 2 bases from V and 1 base from J; junction bases left unmatched: 16. CDR1 MDHEN and CDR2 SYDVKM come from the germline V gene. This CDR3 is 20 amino acids long.

The V call is TRBV27, the J call TRBJ2-2; D unclear. The CDR3 sequence is 14 residues long. V gave up 5 bases and J gave up 6 bases, with 13 bases separating them. Germline V gene data show CDR1 as MNHEY and CDR2 as SMNVEV (reference sequence). The CDR3: CASSVNYYPGELFF. CDR3 DNA: TGTGCCAGCAGTGTTAATTATTACCCCGGGGAGCTGTTTTTT.

The V gene is TRBV4-1, the J gene TRBJ1-5, with 7 positions matching TRBD1. This CDR3 contains 15 residues. From germline, CDR1 is MGHRA and CDR2 YSYEKL. Unmatched junction bases numbered 9, after V lost 0 bases and J lost 10 bases. DNA for the CDR3: TGCGCCAGCAGCCAAGAAGGGGGCAGGGATTCTCCCCAGCATTTT. Encoded protein: CASSQEGGRDSPQHF.

V usage is TRBV7-9 and J usage is TRBJ2-5; D may be TRBD1 (6 bases). Germline CDR1 is SEHNR and CDR2 is FQNEAQ (reference sequence). This CDR3 comprises 15 residues. V lost 3 bases and J lost 2, with 13 bases in between. The CDR3, as DNA: TGTGCCAGCAGCTTTGGGACAATCCCTCAAGAGACCCAGTACTTC. Translation gives CASSFGTIPQETQYF.

J is TRBJ1-1 and V is TRBV28; D is unclear. Germline CDR1 MDHEN, CDR2 SYDVKM. This CDR3 contains 15 residues. With 1 base removed from V and 6 bases from J, the gap between germline ends came to 15 bases. The DNA for the CDR3 is TGTGCCAGCAGTTTATATGCGTGGGTGGCCTCTGAAGCTTTCTTT. Encoded protein: CASSLYAWVASEAFF.

This clone was found a few times. This chain connects TRBV11-3 to TRBJ1-5; TRBD1 might be the D (5 bases). Trimming left V 1 base short and J 4 bases short, with 20 bases between. The CDR3 runs 18 residues. Germline values: CDR1 SGHNT, CDR2 YENEEA. CDR3 nucleotides: TGTGCCAGCAGCTTAGGGGGGGAGGGACGCGAAGGGAATCAGCCCCAGCATTTT. Its protein is CASSLGGEGREGNQPQHF.

The CDR3 reads CASTQGGGGANVLTF. The CDR3 nucleotides are TGTGCCAGCACCCAGGGAGGGGGTGGGGCCAACGTCCTGACTTTC. This chain joins TRBV7-8 and TRBJ2-6; the D gene is possibly TRBD2 (7 bases). Trimming removed 7 bases from V and 3 bases from J, with 13 bases in between. The V gene's germline CDR1 is SGHVS and CDR2 FQNEAQ. The CDR3 is 15 amino acids.

J is TRBJ2-7 and V is TRBV7-9; D is ambiguous. This CDR3 has 14 residues. The V gene lost 5 bases and the J gene lost 6 bases, with 17 bases spanning the gap. CDR1 SEHNR and CDR2 FQNEAQ come from the germline V gene (reference sequence). CDR3 sequence reads: CASSGPEKGFEQYF. The CDR3 DNA reads as TGTGCCAGCAGCGGGCCAGAAAAGGGATTCGAGCAGTACTTC.

CDR3 coding DNA: TGTGCCAGCAGTTTTTCGTCCCTCGGTCTAGCGGATCACCAGTATTTT. Translation gives CASSFSSLGLADHQYF. The V and J genes are TRBV27 and TRBJ2-3; 7 bases agree with TRBD2. This CDR3 comprises 16 residues. V was pared by 3 bases and J by 12 bases, with 18 bases of the junction left unmatched. Per the germline V gene, CDR1 is MNHEY and CDR2 is SMNVEV (reference sequence).

This clone was detected only once. V gene TRBV11-3 combines with J gene TRBJ2-7; no definite D call. Germline-derived CDR1 and CDR2 are SGHNT and YENEEA. The CDR3 contains 15 residues. V lost 3 bases and J 0 bases, leaving 12 bases between the germline ends. In DNA form, the CDR3 reads TGTGCCAGCAGCTTGTCCGGCGTTTACTCCTACGAGCAGTACTTC. Amino acid sequence: CASSLSGVYSYEQYF.

The chain has TRBV9 and TRBJ2-3; D is possibly TRBD1 (6 bases). The CDR3 has 13 residues. The germline V gene encodes CDR1 SGDLS and CDR2 YYNGEE. Deletions cut 4 bases from V and 5 bases from J, with 11 bases between. As DNA, the CDR3 is TGTGCCAGCAGCCCGAGGGGGTTAGATACGCAGTATTTT. Amino acids: CASSPRGLDTQYF.

The CDR3 reads CASSSPFYEQYF. The CDR3 coding sequence is TGTGCCAGCTCCTCCCCGTTCTACGAGCAGTACTTC. The genes are TRBV19 and TRBJ2-7, with D uncertain. The CDR3 spans 12 residues. With 9 bases removed from V and 3 bases from J, the gap between germline ends came to 12 bases. The V gene's germline CDR1 is LNHDA and CDR2 SQIVND (reference sequence).

The V gene is TRBV29-1, the J gene TRBJ2-1; 9 bases agree with TRBD2. The germline V gene encodes CDR1 SQVTM and CDR2 ANQGSEA. The CDR3 has 15 amino acids. J was trimmed by 6 bases and V by 1 base; bases with no gene match: 7. CDR3 nucleotide sequence: TGCAGCGTTGAAGGAGCTAGCGGGACTCTCAATGAGCAGTTCTTC. This sequence encodes CSVEGASGTLNEQFF.

The chain combines TRBV11-2 with TRBJ2-7; TRBD2 matches at 7 bases. The CDR3 runs 16 residues. J lost 4 bases, V lost 0 bases, and 9 bases had no gene match. CDR1 and CDR2 from the germline V gene are SGHAT and FQNNGV. The CDR3 DNA is TGTGCCAGCAGCTTAGAGAGCGGCGGGAGCGGTTACGAGCAGTACTTC. Protein: CASSLESGGSGYEQYF.

This CDR3 reads CASRSGLSTDTQYF. The CDR3 DNA sequence: TGTGCCAGCAGATCGGGGTTGAGCACAGATACGCAGTATTTT. This chain connects TRBV27 to TRBJ2-3; D might be TRBD2 (5 bases). Germline values: CDR1 MNHEY, CDR2 SMNVEV (reference sequence). The CDR3 extends over 14 amino acids. V lost 6 bases and J 0 bases, leaving 10 bases between the germline ends.

The chain uses TRBV7-2 and TRBJ2-7, with D maybe TRBD2 (5 bases). Looked up from germline, CDR1 is SGHTA and CDR2 is FQGNSA. The V gene lost 1 base and the J gene lost 3 bases, with 7 bases spanning the gap. The CDR3 covers 13 residues. The CDR3 is CASSLDGIYEQYF. The CDR3 region has the DNA TGTGCCAGCAGCTTAGACGGGATCTACGAGCAGTACTTC.

This clone was picked up one time. CDR3 nucleotides: TGTGCCAGCAGCAGCCTGGGACTAGCGGGAGGGCCCTACGAGCAGTACTTC. Protein: CASSSLGLAGGPYEQYF. The rearrangement uses TRBV28 and TRBJ2-7, with TRBD2 matching 16 bases. The V segment lost 6 bases and the J segment 2 bases; nucleotides outside the gene matches: 7. Germline V gives CDR1 MDHEN, CDR2 SYDVKM. This CDR3 region has 17 residues.

J is TRBJ1-5 and V is TRBV19; 9 nucleotides align to TRBD1. Trimming removed 3 bases from V and 4 bases from J; junction bases left unmatched: 7. The germline V gene encodes CDR1 LNHDA and CDR2 SQIVND (reference sequence). This CDR3 has 16 amino acids. The CDR3 DNA is TGTGCCAGTAGTATCGAGGACAGGGGAGGGAATCAGCCCCAGCATTTT. This translates into CASSIEDRGGNQPQHF.

The chain uses TRBV9 and TRBJ2-6, with a possible D match to TRBD2 (5 bases). CDR1 is SGDLS and CDR2 is YYNGEE in the germline V gene. Deletions cut 4 bases from V and 0 bases from J, with 8 bases between. This CDR3 is built from 15 residues. The CDR3 is CASSLAGSGANVLTF. Written as DNA, the CDR3 is TGTGCCAGCAGCCTCGCGGGCTCTGGGGCCAACGTCCTGACTTTC. The whole variable domain, remainder taken from reference TRBV9 and TRBJ2-6, is DSGVTQTPKHLITATGQRVTLRCSPRSGDLSVYWYQQSLDQGLQFLIQYYNGEERAKGNILERFSAQQFPDLHSELNLSSLELGDSALYFCASSLAGSGANVLTFGAGSRLTVL.